This record covers a single T cell receptor beta chain. This sample is part of a study of T cell responses to AZD1222 COVID-19 vaccine. Measured with immunoSEQ multiplex PCR; TCRdb has only the in-frame clones, and not every one. The table has approximately 120,000 clones, roughly nine tenths seen once. This CDR3 region has 17 residues. V lost 1 base and J 1 base, leaving 15 bases between the germline ends. Germline CDR1 reads LGHDT; CDR2 reads YNNKEL (reference sequence). The chain employs TRBV3-1 (or the pseudogene TRBV3-2) and TRBJ2-3, with D unresolved. Here the sequenced sample was peripheral blood, taken on day 0 of AZD1222 vaccination. The source is an adult in good health. This chain's CDR3 is CASSQAEGRKRTDTQYF. CDR3 bases: TGTGCCAGCAGCCAAGCTGAAGGACGGAAACGCACAGATACGCAGTATTTT.